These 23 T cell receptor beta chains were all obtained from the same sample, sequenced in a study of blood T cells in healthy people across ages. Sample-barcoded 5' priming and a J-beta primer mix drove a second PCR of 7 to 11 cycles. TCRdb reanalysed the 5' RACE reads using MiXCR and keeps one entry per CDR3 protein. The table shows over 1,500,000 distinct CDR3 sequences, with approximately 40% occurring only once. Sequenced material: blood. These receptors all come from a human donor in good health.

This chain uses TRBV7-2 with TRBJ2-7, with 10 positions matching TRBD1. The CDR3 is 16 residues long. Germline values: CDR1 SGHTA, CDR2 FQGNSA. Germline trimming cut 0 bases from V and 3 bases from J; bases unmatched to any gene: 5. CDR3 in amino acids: CASSLAAWTGGYEQYF. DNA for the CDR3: TGTGCCAGCAGCTTAGCAGCCTGGACAGGGGGCTACGAGCAGTACTTC.

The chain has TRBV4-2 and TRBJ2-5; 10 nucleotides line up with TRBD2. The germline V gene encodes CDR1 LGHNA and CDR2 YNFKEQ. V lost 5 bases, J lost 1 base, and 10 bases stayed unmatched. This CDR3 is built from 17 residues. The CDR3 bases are TGTGCCAGCAGCAGAGCCCCCACTAGCGGGGTCCAAGAGACCCAGTACTTC. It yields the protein CASSRAPTSGVQETQYF.

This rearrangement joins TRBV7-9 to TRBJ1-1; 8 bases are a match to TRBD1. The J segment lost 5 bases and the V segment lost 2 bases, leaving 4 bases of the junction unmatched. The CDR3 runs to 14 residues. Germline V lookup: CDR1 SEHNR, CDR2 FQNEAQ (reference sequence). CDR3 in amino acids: CASSLIQGGTEAFF. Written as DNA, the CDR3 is TGTGCCAGCAGCTTAATACAGGGGGGAACTGAAGCTTTCTTT.

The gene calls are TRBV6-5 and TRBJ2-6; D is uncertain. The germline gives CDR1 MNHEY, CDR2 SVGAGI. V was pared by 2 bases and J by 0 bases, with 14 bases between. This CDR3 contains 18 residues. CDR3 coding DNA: TGTGCCAGCAGTTACCCCACAGCACAGAACTCTGGGGCCAACGTCCTGACTTTC. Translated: CASSYPTAQNSGANVLTF.

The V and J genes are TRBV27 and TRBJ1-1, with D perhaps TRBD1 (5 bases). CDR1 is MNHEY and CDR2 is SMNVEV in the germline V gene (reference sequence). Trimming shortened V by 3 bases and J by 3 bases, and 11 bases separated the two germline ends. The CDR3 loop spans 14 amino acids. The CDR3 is CASSFARGYTEAFF. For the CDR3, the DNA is TGTGCCAGCAGTTTCGCTAGGGGTTACACTGAAGCTTTCTTT.

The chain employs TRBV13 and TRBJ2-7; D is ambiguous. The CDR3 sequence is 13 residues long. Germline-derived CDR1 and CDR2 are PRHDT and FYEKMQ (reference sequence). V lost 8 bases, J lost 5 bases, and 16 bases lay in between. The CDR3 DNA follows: TGTGCCAGCTCCGCGGTTCTGATGAACGAGCAGTACTTC. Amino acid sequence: CASSAVLMNEQYF.

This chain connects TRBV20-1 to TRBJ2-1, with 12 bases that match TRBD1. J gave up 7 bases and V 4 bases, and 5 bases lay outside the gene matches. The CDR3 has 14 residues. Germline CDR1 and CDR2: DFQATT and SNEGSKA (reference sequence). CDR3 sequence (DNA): TGCAGTGCTAATTCGGGACAGGGGGCAAATGAGCAGTTCTTC. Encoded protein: CSANSGQGANEQFF.

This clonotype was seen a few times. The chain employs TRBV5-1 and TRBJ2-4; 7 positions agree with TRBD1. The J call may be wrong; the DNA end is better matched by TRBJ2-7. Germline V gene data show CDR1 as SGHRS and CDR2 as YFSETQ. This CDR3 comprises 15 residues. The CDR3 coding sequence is TGCGCCAGCAATCTTCGCACAGGGGTCGGCTACGAGCAGTACTTC. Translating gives CASNLRTGVGYEQYF.

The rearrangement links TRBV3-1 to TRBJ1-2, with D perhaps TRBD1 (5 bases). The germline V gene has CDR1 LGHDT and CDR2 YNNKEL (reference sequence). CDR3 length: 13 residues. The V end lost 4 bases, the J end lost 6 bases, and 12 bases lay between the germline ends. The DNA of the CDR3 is TGTGCCAGCAGCCCGGGGCTGTCGCATGGCTACACCTTC. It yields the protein CASSPGLSHGYTF.

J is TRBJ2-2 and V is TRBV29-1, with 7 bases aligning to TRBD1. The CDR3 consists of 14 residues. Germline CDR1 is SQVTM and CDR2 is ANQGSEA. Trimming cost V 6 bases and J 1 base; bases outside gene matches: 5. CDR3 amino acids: CSVLQGRNTGELFF. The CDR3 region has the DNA TGCAGCGTCTTACAGGGGCGGAACACCGGGGAGCTGTTTTTT.

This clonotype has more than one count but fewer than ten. The CDR3 region is CASSVGAAHNEQFF. The CDR3 region has the DNA TGTGCCAGCAGCGTAGGAGCGGCGCACAATGAGCAGTTCTTC. J is TRBJ2-1 and V is TRBV9; tentatively, D is TRBD2 (5 bases). The CDR3 loop spans 14 amino acids. Germline CDR1 is SGDLS and CDR2 is YYNGEE. Trimming removed 0 bases at V and 5 bases at J, with 9 bases between.

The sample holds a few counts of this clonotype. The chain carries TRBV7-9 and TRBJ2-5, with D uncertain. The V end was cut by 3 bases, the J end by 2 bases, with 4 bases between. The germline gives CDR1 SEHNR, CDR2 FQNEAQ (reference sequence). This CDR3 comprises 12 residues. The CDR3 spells CASSFRQETQYF. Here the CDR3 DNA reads TGTGCCAGCAGCTTCAGGCAAGAGACCCAGTACTTC.

The CDR3 is CSARGGRNTEAFF. The CDR3 DNA reads TGCAGTGCTAGAGGTGGGAGGAACACTGAAGCTTTCTTT. This chain uses TRBV20-1 with TRBJ1-1; D remains ambiguous. V was pared by 1 base and J by 1 base, with 7 bases between. From germline, CDR1 is DFQATT and CDR2 SNEGSKA (reference sequence). The CDR3 is 13 amino acids.

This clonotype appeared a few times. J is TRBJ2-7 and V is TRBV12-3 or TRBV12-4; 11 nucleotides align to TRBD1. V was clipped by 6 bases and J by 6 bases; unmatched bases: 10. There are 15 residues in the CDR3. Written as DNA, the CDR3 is TGTGCCAGCAGCCCTCTGGGGACAGGGGGTAGCGAGCAGTACTTC. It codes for CASSPLGTGGSEQYF.

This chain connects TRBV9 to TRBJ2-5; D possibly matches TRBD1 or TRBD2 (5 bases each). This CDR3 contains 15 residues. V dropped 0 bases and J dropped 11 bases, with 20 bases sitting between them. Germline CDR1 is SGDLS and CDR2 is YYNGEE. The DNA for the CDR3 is TGTGCCAGCAGCGTAGATCTGGGACCCCGAGAGGAACAGTACTTC. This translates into CASSVDLGPREEQYF.

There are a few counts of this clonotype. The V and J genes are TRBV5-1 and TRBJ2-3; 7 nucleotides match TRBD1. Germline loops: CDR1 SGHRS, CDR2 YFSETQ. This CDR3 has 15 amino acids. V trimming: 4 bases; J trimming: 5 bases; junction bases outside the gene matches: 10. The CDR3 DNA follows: TGCGCCAGCAGCCGACGACAGGGTGAGGGAGATACGCAGTATTTT. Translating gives CASSRRQGEGDTQYF.

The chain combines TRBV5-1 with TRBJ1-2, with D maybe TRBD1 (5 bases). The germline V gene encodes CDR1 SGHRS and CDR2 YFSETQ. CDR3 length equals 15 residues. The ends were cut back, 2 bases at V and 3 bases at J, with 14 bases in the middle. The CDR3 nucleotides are TGCGCCAGCAGCTTAGGTCGCCCGGGACACTATGGCTACACCTTC. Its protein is CASSLGRPGHYGYTF.

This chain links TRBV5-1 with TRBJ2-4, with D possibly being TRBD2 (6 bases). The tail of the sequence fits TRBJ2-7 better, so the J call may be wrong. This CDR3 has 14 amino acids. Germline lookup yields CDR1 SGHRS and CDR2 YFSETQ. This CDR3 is CASSFIGQEGEQYF. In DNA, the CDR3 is TGCGCCAGCAGCTTTATCGGGCAGGAGGGCGAGCAGTACTTC.

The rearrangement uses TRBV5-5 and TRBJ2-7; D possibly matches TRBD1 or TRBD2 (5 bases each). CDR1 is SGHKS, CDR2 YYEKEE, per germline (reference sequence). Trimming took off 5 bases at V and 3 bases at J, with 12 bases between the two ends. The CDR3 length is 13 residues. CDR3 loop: CASRWGTHYEQYF. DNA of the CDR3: TGTGCCAGCAGATGGGGGACCCACTACGAGCAGTACTTC.

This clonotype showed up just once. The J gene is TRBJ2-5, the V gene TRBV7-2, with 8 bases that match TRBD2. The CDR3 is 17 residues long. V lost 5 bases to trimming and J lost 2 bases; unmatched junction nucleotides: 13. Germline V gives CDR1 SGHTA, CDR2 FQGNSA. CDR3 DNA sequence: TGTGCCAGCAGCAAGAGGAGGCGGGGGGCAAGGCAAGAGACCCAGTACTTC. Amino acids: CASSKRRRGARQETQYF.

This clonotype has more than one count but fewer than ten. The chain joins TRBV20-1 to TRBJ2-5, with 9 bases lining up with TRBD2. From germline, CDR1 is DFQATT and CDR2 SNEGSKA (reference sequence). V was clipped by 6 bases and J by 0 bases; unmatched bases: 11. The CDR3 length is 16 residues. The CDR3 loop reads CSAQKLLAGYQETQYF. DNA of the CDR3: TGCAGTGCGCAGAAACTCCTAGCGGGGTACCAAGAGACCCAGTACTTC.

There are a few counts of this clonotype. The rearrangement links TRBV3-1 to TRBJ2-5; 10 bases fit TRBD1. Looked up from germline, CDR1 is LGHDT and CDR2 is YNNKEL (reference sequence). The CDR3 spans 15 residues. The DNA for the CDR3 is TGTGCTGGTAGCCAAGTGGGGACAGGGGTCTACGAACAGTACTTC. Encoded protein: CAGSQVGTGVYEQYF.

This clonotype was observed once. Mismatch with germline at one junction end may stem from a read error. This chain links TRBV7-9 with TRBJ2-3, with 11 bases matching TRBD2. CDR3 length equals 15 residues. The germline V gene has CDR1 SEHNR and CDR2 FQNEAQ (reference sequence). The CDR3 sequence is CAGSIAGTSGDTQYF. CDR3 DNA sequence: TGTGCCGGCAGCATCGCCGGGACTAGCGGTGATACGCAGTATTTT.